This T cell receptor (beta chain) originates from a study of radiotherapy plus CTLA-4 blockade in lung cancer. Some clones are missing from TCRdb's copy, which holds only in-frame ones; the method was immunoSEQ multiplex PCR. This table holds around 100,000 clones, 70% to 85% found once. To note about this clone: Antigen unknown.

Trimming removed 3 bases from V and 5 bases from J; junction bases left unmatched: 11. CDR1 is MNHNS and CDR2 is SASEGT in the germline V gene. There are 16 residues in the CDR3. Study-wide results and caveats: After treatment with radiotherapy plus ipilimumab, TCR clones that came from the tumor expanded in blood.

This receptor was identified in a human donor with non-small cell lung cancer that progressed on radiotherapy plus ipilimumab. Some clones in this sample may be carry-over from other donors' samples. The chain recombines TRBV6-1 with TRBJ2-5; TRBD2 matches at 8 bases. The sample was peripheral blood, taken from a patient treated with radiotherapy plus ipilimumab. In DNA, the CDR3 is TGTGCCAGCAGTGAGCCCAGCGGGGGTACCAGGGAGACCCAGTACTTC. Amino acid sequence: CASSEPSGGTRETQYF.